These 19 T cell receptor beta chains were sequenced from one sample in a study of regulatory T cells in long-lasting Graves disease. Time point of the sample: persistent/refractory GD, antithyroid drugs over 5 years with positive TRAb. RNA from PBMCs was the source of the TCR library. According to the study, TCR beta libraries were built with iRepertoire HTBI primers and CDR3-region Arm-PCR. Via MiXCR, TCRdb re-called the multiplex PCR reads, giving one row per CDR3 protein. The table includes some 430,000 distinct CDR3 sequences, roughly 21% detected once. This material consisted of peripheral blood mononuclear cells (PBMCs), taken when the disease was refractory, from a patient treated with antithyroid drugs. Receptors were obtained from a female donor with Graves disease.

V and J are TRBV9 and TRBJ1-1; tentatively, D is TRBD1 (5 bases). V was pared by 3 bases and J by 1 base, with 10 bases between. The CDR3 spans 14 residues. In germline, CDR1 is SGDLS, CDR2 YYNGEE. In DNA, the CDR3 is TGTGCCAGCAGCGCCTTCGACAGGAACACTGAAGCTTTCTTT. This codes for CASSAFDRNTEAFF.

The chain uses TRBV5-5 and TRBJ2-2; 7 nucleotides match TRBD1. The CDR3 runs 16 residues. Germline CDR1 is SGHKS and CDR2 is YYEKEE (reference sequence). Losses at the gene ends were 4 bases for V and 2 bases for J; bases not matched to a gene: 8. CDR3 DNA sequence: TGTGCCAGCAGCAAAACAGGGGCGCCCAACACCGGGGAGCTGTTTTTT. Its protein product is CASSKTGAPNTGELFF. The full variable domain, completed using reference TRBV5-5 and TRBJ2-2, is DAGVTQSPTHLIKTRGQQVTLRCSPISGHKSVSWYQQVLGQGPQFIFQYYEKEERGRGNFPDRFSARQFPNYSSELNVNALLLGDSALYLCASSKTGAPNTGELFFGEGSRLTVL.

This clonotype was seen ten or more times. This chain joins TRBV27 and TRBJ1-5; unclear D gene. With 5 bases removed from V and 0 bases from J, the gap between germline ends came to 14 bases. Germline values: CDR1 MNHEY, CDR2 SMNVEV (reference sequence). The CDR3 is 16 residues long. The CDR3 DNA sequence: TGTGCCAGCAGTCGGGAGGGAACCCTTAGCAATCAGCCCCAGCATTTT. This codes for CASSREGTLSNQPQHF.

This clonotype was observed a few times. The CDR3 nucleotides read TGCGCCAGCAGCCAGGGACAGCTACTAAATCAGCCCCAGCATTTT. Residues: CASSQGQLLNQPQHF. The V call is TRBV4-1, the J call TRBJ1-5, with 7 bases aligning to TRBD1. Germline assignment: CDR1 MGHRA and CDR2 YSYEKL. The V and J ends lost 3 bases and 4 bases, in that order; junction bases with no gene match: 6. This CDR3 has 15 amino acids.

V and J are TRBV19 and TRBJ2-7; 13 bases map to TRBD2. The CDR3 is 17 amino acids. V lost 6 bases to trimming and J lost 5 bases; unmatched junction nucleotides: 13. Germline V gives CDR1 LNHDA, CDR2 SQIVND (reference sequence). The CDR3 DNA follows: TGTGCCAGTAGCCTCCGGACTAGCGGGAGCGAATTCCACGAGCAGTACTTC. It specifies CASSLRTSGSEFHEQYF.

This clonotype was detected only a few times. The chain links TRBV11-2 to TRBJ2-7; 8 nucleotides match TRBD2. Germline V gene data show CDR1 as SGHAT and CDR2 as FQNNGV. CDR3 size: 15 residues. V lost 5 bases to trimming and J lost 6 bases; unmatched junction nucleotides: 12. The CDR3 DNA sequence: TGTGCCAGCAGCGTCACCGGGACTAGTTTAAGCGAGCAGTACTTC. Protein product: CASSVTGTSLSEQYF.

The chain recombines TRBV6-2 or TRBV6-3 with TRBJ1-5, with 8 nucleotides matching TRBD1. CDR1 and CDR2 (germline): MNHEY, SVGEGT. The V segment lost 2 bases and the J segment 2 bases; nucleotides outside the gene matches: 2. The CDR3 loop spans 15 amino acids. The CDR3 here is CASSYTGGGNQPQHF. DNA for the CDR3: TGTGCCAGCAGTTACACAGGGGGAGGCAATCAGCCCCAGCATTTT.

This clonotype was recorded many times. Because the CDR3's place on the DNA is in doubt, the DNA is left out and the CDR3 is given as listed by TCRdb. J is TRBJ2-5 and V is TRBV2; the DNA was not used to check the table's D call, TRBD2. Germline V lookup: CDR1 SNHLY, CDR2 FYNNEI. Termini included, the CDR3 measures 14 amino acids. The CDR3: CASILVAAWETQYF.

This clonotype occurred many times. V usage is TRBV11-2 and J usage is TRBJ1-4, with 7 bases that match TRBD1. CDR1 and CDR2 (germline): SGHAT, FQNNGV. V lost 7 bases, J lost 3 bases, and 8 bases stayed unmatched. The CDR3 consists of 15 residues. Written as DNA, the CDR3 is TGTGCCAGCACCCCAGTGGACAGGCCTAATGAAAAACTGTTTTTT. Translating gives CASTPVDRPNEKLFF.

The V and J genes are TRBV7-6 and TRBJ1-4; no firm D call. Germline V lookup: CDR1 SGHVS, CDR2 FNYEAQ. Trimming stripped 1 base from V and 10 bases from J, with 4 bases between. The CDR3 sequence is 11 residues long. CDR3 residues: CASSLGSKLFF. The CDR3 DNA sequence: TGTGCCAGCAGCTTAGGGTCAAAACTGTTTTTT.

This clonotype showed up many times. J is TRBJ1-1 and V is TRBV6-5, with D unresolved. Between the trimmed V and J ends, which lost 2 bases and 8 bases, there was a span of 6 bases. The CDR3 sequence is 11 residues long. CDR1 and CDR2 (germline): MNHEY, SVGAGI. CDR3 loop: CASSYGHEAFF. The DNA of the CDR3 is TGTGCCAGCAGTTACGGGCACGAAGCTTTCTTT.

CDR3 sequence: CASGPGWGNTGELFF. The CDR3 nucleotides are TGTGCCAGCGGACCGGGGTGGGGGAACACCGGGGAGCTGTTTTTT. The chain is built from TRBV9 and TRBJ2-2, with D perhaps matching TRBD2 (5 bases). V was cut by 7 bases and J by 1 base, with 14 bases left in between. The CDR3 extends over 15 amino acids. Germline V gives CDR1 SGDLS, CDR2 YYNGEE.

This clonotype was counted ten times or more. The chain is built from TRBV28 and TRBJ1-6; 11 bases match TRBD1. The junction had 2 bases not matched to a gene; V was cut back by 2 bases and J by 5 bases. The germline V gene encodes CDR1 MDHEN and CDR2 SYDVKM. The CDR3 has 16 amino acids. This CDR3 is CASSLGQGANNSPLHF. Here the CDR3 DNA reads TGTGCCAGCAGTTTAGGACAGGGGGCGAATAATTCACCCCTCCACTTT.

This clonotype was counted a few times. The chain couples TRBV5-1 to TRBJ2-4, with D possibly TRBD2 on 5 matching bases. V was pared by 1 base and J by 2 bases, with 7 bases between. Germline assignment: CDR1 SGHRS and CDR2 YFSETQ. The length of the CDR3 is 14 residues. CDR3 in amino acids: CASSLPGSKNIQYF. In nucleotides, the CDR3 is TGCGCCAGCAGCTTGCCGGGGTCCAAAAACATTCAGTACTTC.

This chain connects TRBV10-3 to TRBJ2-7; no firm D call. V was clipped by 4 bases and J by 3 bases, with 4 bases between them. The CDR3 runs 11 residues. Germline CDR1 is ENHRY and CDR2 is SYGVKD. DNA of the CDR3: TGTGCCATCAGTGTGGGCTACGAGCAGTACTTC. Amino acids: CAISVGYEQYF.

This clonotype was recorded at least ten times. This chain uses TRBV10-3 with TRBJ2-7; D might be TRBD1 or TRBD2, each matching 5 bases. The V end was cut by 6 bases, the J end by 2 bases, with 14 bases between. The CDR3 totals 14 residues. Germline assignment: CDR1 ENHRY and CDR2 SYGVKD. CDR3 protein: CAIRDQGDAYEQYF. The CDR3 bases are TGTGCCATCAGGGACCAGGGAGACGCCTACGAGCAGTACTTC.

This clonotype showed up many times. This chain joins TRBV6-2 or TRBV6-3 and TRBJ1-5; TRBD1 might be the D (5 bases). Looked up from germline, CDR1 is MNHEY and CDR2 is SVGEGT. Trimming stripped 8 bases from V and 1 base from J, with 12 bases between. The CDR3 length is 14 residues. CDR3 in amino acids: CASALGGSNQPQHF. CDR3 nucleotides: TGTGCCAGCGCACTCGGGGGAAGCAATCAGCCCCAGCATTTT.

This clonotype was seen repeatedly, ten times or more. V gene TRBV10-3 combines with J gene TRBJ2-2, with TRBD1 as a possible D gene (6 bases). Germline V gives CDR1 ENHRY, CDR2 SYGVKD. The CDR3 contains 12 residues. The CDR3: CALSRGNGELFF. CDR3 coding DNA: TGTGCTCTCTCCAGGGGAAACGGGGAGCTGTTTTTT.

This clonotype was counted ten times or more. V and J are TRBV27 and TRBJ1-2, with D perhaps TRBD1 (6 bases). Germline V gene lookup returns CDR1 MNHEY and CDR2 SMNVEV (reference sequence). V shed 2 bases and J shed 4 bases, with 11 bases lying between them. CDR3 length: 14 amino acids. In nucleotides, the CDR3 is TGTGCCAGCAGTTTAGAGGGGGGCGTCTATGGCTACACCTTC. It encodes CASSLEGGVYGYTF.